This entry features one TCR beta chain sequence. Antigen specificity is unknown. This entry is derived from a study of cytomegalovirus exposure and HLA in healthy donors. Study information: Samples from HLA-typed donors yielded 65 million to 85 million unique TCRs in an early data release. Study-level findings and limits: TRBV6-2, TRBV6-3 and some other V segments were unresolvable in 87-base-pair reads.

The PCR employed 60 Vbeta primers together with 13 Jbeta primers. Measured with immunoSEQ multiplex PCR; TCRdb has only the in-frame clones, and not every one. The profile shows about 170,000 clones, 60% to 80% of them singletons. In germline, CDR1 is MNHNS, CDR2 SASEGT. The CDR3 has 15 residues. J lost 4 bases, V lost 5 bases, and 11 bases had no gene match. The receptor's source is a man aged 35 to 55 in good health and CMV-seropositive. This sequence joins TRBV6-1 and TRBJ2-7, with TRBD2 matching 7 bases. Sequencing input: PBMCs. This CDR3 is CASSHQRREGYEQYF. For the CDR3, the DNA is TGTGCCAGCAGTCACCAGCGGAGGGAGGGATACGAGCAGTACTTC.